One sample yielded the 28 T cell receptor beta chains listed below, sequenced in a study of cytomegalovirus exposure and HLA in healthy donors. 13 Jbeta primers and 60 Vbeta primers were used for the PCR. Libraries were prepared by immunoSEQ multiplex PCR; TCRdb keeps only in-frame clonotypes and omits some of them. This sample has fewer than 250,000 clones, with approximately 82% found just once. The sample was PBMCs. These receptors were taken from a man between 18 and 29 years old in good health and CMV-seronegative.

The CDR3 region has the DNA TGCAGTGCAGCGGGGACCTACGAGCAGTACTTC. Translating gives CSAAGTYEQYF. The rearrangement joins TRBV20-1 to TRBJ2-7; 7 nucleotides agree with TRBD2. The V gene's germline CDR1 is DFQATT and CDR2 SNEGSKA (reference sequence). This CDR3 region has 11 residues. V lost 6 bases and J lost 2; bases outside the gene matches: 1.

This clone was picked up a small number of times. CDR3 residues: CAWSPNNRVQPQHF. The CDR3 DNA reads as TGTGCCTGGAGTCCCAACAACAGGGTCCAGCCCCAGCATTTT. The chain has TRBV30 and TRBJ1-5; perhaps TRBD1 as D (6 bases). Germline lookup yields CDR1 GTSNPN and CDR2 SVGIG (reference sequence). The CDR3 is 14 residues long. V dropped 2 bases and J dropped 7 bases, with 15 bases sitting between them.

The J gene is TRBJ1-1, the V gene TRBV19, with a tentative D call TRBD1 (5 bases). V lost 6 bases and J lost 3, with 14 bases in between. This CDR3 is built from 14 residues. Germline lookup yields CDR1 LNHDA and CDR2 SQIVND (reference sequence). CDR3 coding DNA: TGTGCCAGTAGGTGGCGCGGAGGGGACACTGAAGCTTTCTTT. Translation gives CASRWRGGDTEAFF.

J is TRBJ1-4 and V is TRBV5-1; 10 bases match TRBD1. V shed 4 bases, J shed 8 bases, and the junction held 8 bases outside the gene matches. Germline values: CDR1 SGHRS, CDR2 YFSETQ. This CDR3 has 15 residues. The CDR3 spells CASSAGTGDTEKLFF. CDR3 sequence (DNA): TGCGCCAGCAGCGCTGGGACAGGGGACACAGAAAAACTGTTTTTT.

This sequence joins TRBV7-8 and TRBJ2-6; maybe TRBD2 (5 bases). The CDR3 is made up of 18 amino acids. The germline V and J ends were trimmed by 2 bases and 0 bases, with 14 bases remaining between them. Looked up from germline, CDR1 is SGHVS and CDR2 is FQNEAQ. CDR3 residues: CASSLTGMPSSGANVLTF. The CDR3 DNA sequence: TGTGCCAGCAGCTTAACCGGGATGCCGAGCTCTGGGGCCAACGTCCTGACTTTC.

The CDR3 coding sequence is TGCGCCAGCAGCCAAGATAGGGGACAGGGGGCATACAATGAGCAGTTCTTC. Its translation: CASSQDRGQGAYNEQFF. V gene TRBV4-1 combines with J gene TRBJ2-1; 12 bases fit TRBD1. The junction had 4 bases not matched to a gene; V was cut back by 0 bases and J by 4 bases. CDR1 is MGHRA and CDR2 is YSYEKL in the germline V gene. The CDR3 totals 17 residues.

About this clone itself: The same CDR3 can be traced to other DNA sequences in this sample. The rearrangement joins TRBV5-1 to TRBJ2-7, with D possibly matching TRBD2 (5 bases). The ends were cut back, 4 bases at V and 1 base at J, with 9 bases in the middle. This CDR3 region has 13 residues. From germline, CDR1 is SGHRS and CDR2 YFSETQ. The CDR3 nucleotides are TGCGCCAGCAGCCCCGGACTTTCCTACGAGCAGTACTTC. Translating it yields CASSPGLSYEQYF.

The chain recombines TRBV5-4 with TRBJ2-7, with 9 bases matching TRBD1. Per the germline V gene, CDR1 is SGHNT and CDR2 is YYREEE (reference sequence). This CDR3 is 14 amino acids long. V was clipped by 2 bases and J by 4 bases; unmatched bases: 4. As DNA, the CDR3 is TGTGCCAGCAGCTTCTCCGGACAGGGGTACGAGCAGTACTTC. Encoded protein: CASSFSGQGYEQYF.

The CDR3 protein is CASRPGTSSSYEQYF. In DNA, the CDR3 is TGTGCCAGCAGACCCGGGACATCTAGCTCCTACGAGCAGTACTTC. The rearrangement links TRBV2 to TRBJ2-7, with D perhaps matching TRBD1 (6 bases). V was cut by 6 bases and J by 0 bases, with 15 bases left in between. The CDR3 runs 15 residues. The germline V gene encodes CDR1 SNHLY and CDR2 FYNNEI.

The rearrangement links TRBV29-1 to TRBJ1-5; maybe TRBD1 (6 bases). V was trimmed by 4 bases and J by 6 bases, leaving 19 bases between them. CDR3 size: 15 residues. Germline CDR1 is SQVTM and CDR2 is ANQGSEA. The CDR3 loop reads CSVVLTGLPGQPQHF. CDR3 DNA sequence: TGCAGCGTTGTATTAACAGGGCTCCCCGGTCAGCCCCAGCATTTT.

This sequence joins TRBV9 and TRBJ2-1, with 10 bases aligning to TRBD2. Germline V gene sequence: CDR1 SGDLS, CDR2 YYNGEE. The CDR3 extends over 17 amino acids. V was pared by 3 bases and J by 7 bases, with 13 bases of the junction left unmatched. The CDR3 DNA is TGTGCCAGCAGCGCGAGGGTAGCGGGGGGCCTTGGGAATGAGCAGTTCTTC. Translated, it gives CASSARVAGGLGNEQFF.

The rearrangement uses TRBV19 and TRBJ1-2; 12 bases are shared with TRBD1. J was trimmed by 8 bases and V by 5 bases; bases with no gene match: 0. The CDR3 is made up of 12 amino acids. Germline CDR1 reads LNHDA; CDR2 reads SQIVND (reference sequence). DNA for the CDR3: TGTGCCAGTAGTGGGACAGGGGGCGGCTACACCTTC. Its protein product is CASSGTGGGYTF.

The CDR3 sequence is CASSLGGELAEQYF. DNA of the CDR3: TGTGCCAGCAGCTTAGGGGGGGAGTTAGCAGAGCAGTACTTC. This chain joins TRBV11-2 and TRBJ2-7, with D possibly being TRBD2 (6 bases). The CDR3 runs 14 residues. Germline V CDR1 and CDR2: SGHAT, FQNNGV. V lost 1 base and J lost 7, with 14 bases in between.

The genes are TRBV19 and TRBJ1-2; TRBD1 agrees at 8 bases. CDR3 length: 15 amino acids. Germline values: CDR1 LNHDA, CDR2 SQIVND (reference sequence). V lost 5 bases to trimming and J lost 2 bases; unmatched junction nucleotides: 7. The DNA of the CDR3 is TGTGCCAGTAGTTTGGCGGGACAGGTCAACTATGGCTACACCTTC. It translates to CASSLAGQVNYGYTF.

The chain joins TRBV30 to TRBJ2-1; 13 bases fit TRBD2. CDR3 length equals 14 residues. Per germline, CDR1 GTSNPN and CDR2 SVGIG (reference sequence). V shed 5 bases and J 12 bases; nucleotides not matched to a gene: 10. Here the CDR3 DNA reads TGTGCCTGGGAAGCCGGGACTAGCGGGAAGGGGCAGTTCTTC. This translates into CAWEAGTSGKGQFF.

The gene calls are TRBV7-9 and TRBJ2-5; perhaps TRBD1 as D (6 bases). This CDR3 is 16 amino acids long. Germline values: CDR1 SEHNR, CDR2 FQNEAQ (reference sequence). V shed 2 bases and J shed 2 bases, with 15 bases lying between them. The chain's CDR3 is CASSLQGRGRQETQYF. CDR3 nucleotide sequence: TGTGCCAGCAGCTTACAGGGCAGGGGTCGTCAAGAGACCCAGTACTTC.

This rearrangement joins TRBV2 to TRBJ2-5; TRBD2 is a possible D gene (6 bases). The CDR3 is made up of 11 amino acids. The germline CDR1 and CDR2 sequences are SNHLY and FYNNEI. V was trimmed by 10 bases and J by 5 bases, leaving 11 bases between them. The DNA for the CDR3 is TGTGCCACCCCAGGGAGGGAGACCCAGTACTTC. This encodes CATPGRETQYF.

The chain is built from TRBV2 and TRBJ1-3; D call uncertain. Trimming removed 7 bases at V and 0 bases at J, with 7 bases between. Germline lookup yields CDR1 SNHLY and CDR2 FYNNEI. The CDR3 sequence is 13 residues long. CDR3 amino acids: CASNRFSGNTIYF. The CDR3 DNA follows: TGTGCCAGCAACCGGTTCTCTGGAAACACCATATATTTT.

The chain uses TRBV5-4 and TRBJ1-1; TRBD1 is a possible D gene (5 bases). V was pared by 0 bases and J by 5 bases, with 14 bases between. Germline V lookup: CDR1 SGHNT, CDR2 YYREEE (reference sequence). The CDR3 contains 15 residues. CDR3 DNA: TGTGCCAGCAGCTTGGCGGGACTCCCGGGAACTGAAGCTTTCTTT. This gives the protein CASSLAGLPGTEAFF.

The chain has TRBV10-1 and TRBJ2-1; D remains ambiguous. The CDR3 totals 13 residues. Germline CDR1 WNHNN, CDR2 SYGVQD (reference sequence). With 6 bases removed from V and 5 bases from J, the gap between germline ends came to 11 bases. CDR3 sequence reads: CASSAVGHNEQFF. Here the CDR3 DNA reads TGCGCCAGCAGCGCGGTCGGCCACAATGAGCAGTTCTTC.

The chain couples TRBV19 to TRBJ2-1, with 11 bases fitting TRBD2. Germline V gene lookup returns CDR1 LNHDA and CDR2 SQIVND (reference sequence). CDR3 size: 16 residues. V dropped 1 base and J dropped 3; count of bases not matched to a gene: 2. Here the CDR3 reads CASSIAGTSGYNEQFF. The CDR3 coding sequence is TGTGCCAGTAGTATAGCCGGGACTAGCGGCTACAATGAGCAGTTCTTC.

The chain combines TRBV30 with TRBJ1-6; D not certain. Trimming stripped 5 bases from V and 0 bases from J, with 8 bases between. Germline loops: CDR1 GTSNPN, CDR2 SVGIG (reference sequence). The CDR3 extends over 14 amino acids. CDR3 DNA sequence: TGTGCCTGGGCACGGAGCTCCTATAATTCACCCCTCCACTTT. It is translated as CAWARSSYNSPLHF.

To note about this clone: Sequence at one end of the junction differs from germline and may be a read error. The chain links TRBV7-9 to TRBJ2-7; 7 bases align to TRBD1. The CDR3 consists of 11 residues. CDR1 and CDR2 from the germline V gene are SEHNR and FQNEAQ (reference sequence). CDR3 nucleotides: TGTGCCAGCAGTCACCCAGACAGGGTAACCTTC. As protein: CASSHPDRVTF.

DNA for the CDR3: TGTGCCAGCAGCTCCCCCGATGATACAGCCCGCCAGCCCCAGCATTTT. Protein product: CASSSPDDTARQPQHF. The chain uses TRBV7-8 and TRBJ1-5, with D unresolved. The V gene lost 4 bases and the J gene lost 7 bases, with 20 bases spanning the gap. This CDR3 contains 16 residues. CDR1 SGHVS and CDR2 FQNEAQ come from the germline V gene.

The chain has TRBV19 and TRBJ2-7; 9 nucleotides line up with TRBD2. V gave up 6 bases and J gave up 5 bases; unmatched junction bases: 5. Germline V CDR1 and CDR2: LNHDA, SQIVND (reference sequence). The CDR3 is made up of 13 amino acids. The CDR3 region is CASRGGRVNEQYF. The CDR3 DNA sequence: TGTGCCAGTAGGGGCGGGAGGGTCAACGAGCAGTACTTC. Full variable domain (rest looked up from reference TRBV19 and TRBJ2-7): DGGITQSPKYLFRKEGQNVTLSCEQNLNHDAMYWYRQDPGQGLRLIYYSQIVNDFQKGDIAEGYSVSREKKESFPLTVTSAQKNPTAFYLCASRGGRVNEQYFGPGTRLTVT.

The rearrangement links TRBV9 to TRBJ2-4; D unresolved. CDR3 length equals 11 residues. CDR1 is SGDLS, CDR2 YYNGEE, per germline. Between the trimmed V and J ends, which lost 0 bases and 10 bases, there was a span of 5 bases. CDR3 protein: CASSVGDIQYF. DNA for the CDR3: TGTGCCAGCAGCGTAGGCGATATTCAGTACTTC.

This CDR3 reads CASSLSPRRTEAFF. The CDR3, as DNA: TGTGCCAGCAGTTTATCCCCTAGGAGGACTGAAGCTTTCTTT. The chain employs TRBV28 and TRBJ1-1; D remains unclear. V lost 1 base to trimming and J lost 5 bases, with 11 bases between them. Germline V gene lookup returns CDR1 MDHEN and CDR2 SYDVKM. The CDR3 length is 14 residues.

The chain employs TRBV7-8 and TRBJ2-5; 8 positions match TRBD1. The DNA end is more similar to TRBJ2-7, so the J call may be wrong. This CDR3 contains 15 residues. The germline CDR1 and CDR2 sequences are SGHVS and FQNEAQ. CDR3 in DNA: TGTGCCAGCAACTTCCAGGGACAGGAGTCCTACGAGCAGTACTTC. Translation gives CASNFQGQESYEQYF.